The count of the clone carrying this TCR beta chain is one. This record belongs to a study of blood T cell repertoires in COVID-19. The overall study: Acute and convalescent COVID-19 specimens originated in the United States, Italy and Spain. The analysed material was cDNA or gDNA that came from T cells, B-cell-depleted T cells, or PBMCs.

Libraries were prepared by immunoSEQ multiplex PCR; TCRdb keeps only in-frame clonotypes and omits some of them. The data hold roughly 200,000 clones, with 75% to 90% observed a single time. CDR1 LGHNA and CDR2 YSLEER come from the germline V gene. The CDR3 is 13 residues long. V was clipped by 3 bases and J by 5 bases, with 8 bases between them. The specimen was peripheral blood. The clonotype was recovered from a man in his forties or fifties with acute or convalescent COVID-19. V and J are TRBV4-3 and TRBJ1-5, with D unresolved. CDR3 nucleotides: TGCGCCAGCAGCCAGGGCTTAGATCAGCCCCAGCATTTT. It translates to CASSQGLDQPQHF.